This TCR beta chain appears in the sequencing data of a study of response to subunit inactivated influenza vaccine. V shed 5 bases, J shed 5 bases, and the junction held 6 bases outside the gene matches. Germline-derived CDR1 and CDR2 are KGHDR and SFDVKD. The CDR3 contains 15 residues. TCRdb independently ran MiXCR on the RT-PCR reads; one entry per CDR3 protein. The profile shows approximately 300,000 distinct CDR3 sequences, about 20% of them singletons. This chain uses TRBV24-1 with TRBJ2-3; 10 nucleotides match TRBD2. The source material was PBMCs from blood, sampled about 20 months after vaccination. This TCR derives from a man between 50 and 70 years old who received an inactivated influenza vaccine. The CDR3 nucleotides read TGTGCCACCAGTGGCAGCGGGGGGGCTAAAGATACGCAGTATTTT. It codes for CATSGSGGAKDTQYF.